This T cell receptor beta chain is drawn from a study of cytomegalovirus exposure and HLA in healthy donors. This clone appeared once. 60 Vbeta and 13 Jbeta primers were used in PCR. Sequencing was performed with immunoSEQ multiplex PCR; in TCRdb, only in-frame clones are kept and a portion is missing. The table includes about 130,000 clones, about two thirds detected once. The length of the CDR3 is 15 residues. Germline V CDR1 and CDR2: SGHNT, YYREEE (reference sequence). This receptor was obtained from a man aged 30 to 39 in good health and CMV-seronegative. V usage is TRBV5-4 and J usage is TRBJ2-5, with 10 bases aligning to TRBD1. The DNA matches TRBJ2-7 better at its end, which makes the J call doubtful. Sequenced sample: PBMCs. As DNA, the CDR3 is TGTGCCAGCAGCTCGGGACAGGGGAGCTCCTACGAGCAGTACTTC. Protein: CASSSGQGSSYEQYF.